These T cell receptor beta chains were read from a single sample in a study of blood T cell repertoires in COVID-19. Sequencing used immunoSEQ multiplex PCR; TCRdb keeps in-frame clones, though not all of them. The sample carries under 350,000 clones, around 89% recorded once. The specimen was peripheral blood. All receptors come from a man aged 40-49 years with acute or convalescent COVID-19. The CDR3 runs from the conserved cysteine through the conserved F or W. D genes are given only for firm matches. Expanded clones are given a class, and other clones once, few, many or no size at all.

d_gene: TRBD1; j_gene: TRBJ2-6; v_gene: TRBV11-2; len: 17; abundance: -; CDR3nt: TGTGCCAGCAGCCCCTGGGACAGGACCTCCGGGGCCAACGTCCTGACTTTC; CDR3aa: CASSPWDRTSGANVLTF
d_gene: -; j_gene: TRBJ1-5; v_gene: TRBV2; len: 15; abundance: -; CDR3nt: TGTGCCAGCAGCCTCTCGGGAGGGTTAAATCAGCCCCAGCATTTT; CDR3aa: CASSLSGGLNQPQHF
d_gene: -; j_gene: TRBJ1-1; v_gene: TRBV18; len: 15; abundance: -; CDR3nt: TGTGCCAGCTCAGATGTCAGGGCCCCGAACACTGAAGCTTTCTTT; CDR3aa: CASSDVRAPNTEAFF
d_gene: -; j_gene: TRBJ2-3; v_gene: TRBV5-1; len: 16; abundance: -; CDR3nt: TGCGCCAGCAGCGCGGTGACAGTTCCCTCCACAGATACGCAGTATTTT; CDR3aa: CASSAVTVPSTDTQYF
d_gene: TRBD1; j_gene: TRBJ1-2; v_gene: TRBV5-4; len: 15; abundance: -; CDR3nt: TGTGCCAGCAGTTCCCAGGGGGCGGAGGTGGTTGGCTACACCTTC; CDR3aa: CASSSQGAEVVGYTF
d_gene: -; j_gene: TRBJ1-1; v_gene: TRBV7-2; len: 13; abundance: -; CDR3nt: TGTGCCAGCAGTTATGGCCGGGAATTTGAAGCTTTCTTT; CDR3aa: CASSYGREFEAFF
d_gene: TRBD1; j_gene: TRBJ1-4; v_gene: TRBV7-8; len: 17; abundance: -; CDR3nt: TGTGCCAGCAGCTTATCCCCCCAGGGGGTACTTAATGAAAAACTGTTTTTT; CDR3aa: CASSLSPQGVLNEKLFF
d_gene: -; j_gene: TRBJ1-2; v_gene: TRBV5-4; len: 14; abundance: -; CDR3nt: TGTGCCAGCAGCTTGGGAGGGGAGGCCCGGGGCTACACCTTC; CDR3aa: CASSLGGEARGYTF
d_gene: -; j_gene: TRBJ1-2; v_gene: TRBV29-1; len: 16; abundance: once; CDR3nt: TGCAGCGTTCGGGCAGGGTGGGGCATGGCTAACTATGGCTACACCTTC; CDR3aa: CSVRAGWGMANYGYTF
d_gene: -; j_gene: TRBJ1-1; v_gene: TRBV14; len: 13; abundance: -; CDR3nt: TGTGCCAGCAGCAGACAACAGGACACTGAAGCTTTCTTT; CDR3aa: CASSRQQDTEAFF
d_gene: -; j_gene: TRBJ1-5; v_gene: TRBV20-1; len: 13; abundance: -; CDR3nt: TGCAGTGCTAGTGGCGATAGCAATCAGCCCCAGCATTTT; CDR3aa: CSASGDSNQPQHF
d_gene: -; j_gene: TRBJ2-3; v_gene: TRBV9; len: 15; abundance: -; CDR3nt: TGTGCCAGCAGCGCCATAGAGGGGGGCACAGATACGCAGTATTTT; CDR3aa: CASSAIEGGTDTQYF
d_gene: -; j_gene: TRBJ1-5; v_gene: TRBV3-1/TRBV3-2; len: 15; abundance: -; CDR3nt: TGTGCCAGCAGCCCGAGGGGGTTAATCAGAGAGCCCCAGCATTTT; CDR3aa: CASSPRGLIREPQHF
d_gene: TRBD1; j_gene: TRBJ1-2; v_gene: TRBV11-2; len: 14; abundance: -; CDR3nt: TGTGCCAGCAGCTCCCTCCGGGACAGGGCGGTCGACACCTTC; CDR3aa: CASSSLRDRAVDTF
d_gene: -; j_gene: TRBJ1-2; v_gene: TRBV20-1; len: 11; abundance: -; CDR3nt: TGCAGTGCTAGCAGGGCTCTACGCTACACCTTC; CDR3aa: CSASRALRYTF
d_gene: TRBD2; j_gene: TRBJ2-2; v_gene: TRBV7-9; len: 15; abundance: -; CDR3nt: TGTGCCAGCAGCTCCCGGCTAGCGGGGACCGGGGAGCTGTTTTTT; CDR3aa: CASSSRLAGTGELFF
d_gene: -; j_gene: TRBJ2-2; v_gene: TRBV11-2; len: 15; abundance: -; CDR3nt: TGTGCCAGCAAGCCCCGGGGAATCAACACCGGGGAGCTGTTTTTT; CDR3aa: CASKPRGINTGELFF
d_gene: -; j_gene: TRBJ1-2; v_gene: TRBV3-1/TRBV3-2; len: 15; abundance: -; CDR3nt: TGTGCCAGCAGCCAATGGTCCCCCAGGGGAATGGGCTACACCTTC; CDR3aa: CASSQWSPRGMGYTF
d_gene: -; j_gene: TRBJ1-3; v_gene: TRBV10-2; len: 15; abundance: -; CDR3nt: TGCGCCAGCAGTGAGGTCTGGGGGCCTGGAAACACCATATATTTT; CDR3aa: CASSEVWGPGNTIYF
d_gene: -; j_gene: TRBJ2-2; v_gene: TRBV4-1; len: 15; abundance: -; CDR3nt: TGCGCCAGCAGCCAAGGACAGGGAGGAACCGGGGAGCTGTTTTTT; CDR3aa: CASSQGQGGTGELFF
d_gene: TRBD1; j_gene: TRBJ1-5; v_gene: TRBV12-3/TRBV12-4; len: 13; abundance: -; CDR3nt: TGTGCCAGCAGTGGGACAGGGATTCAGCCCCAGCATTTT; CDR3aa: CASSGTGIQPQHF
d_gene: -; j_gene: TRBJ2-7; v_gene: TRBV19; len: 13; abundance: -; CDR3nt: TGTGCCAGTAGTGGTTACGGGACCTACGAGCAGTACTTC; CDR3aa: CASSGYGTYEQYF
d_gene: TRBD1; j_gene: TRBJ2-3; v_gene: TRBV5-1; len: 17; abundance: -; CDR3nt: TGCGCCAGCAGCCGTAACTACGGGACAGGGGGAACAGATACGCAGTATTTT; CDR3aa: CASSRNYGTGGTDTQYF
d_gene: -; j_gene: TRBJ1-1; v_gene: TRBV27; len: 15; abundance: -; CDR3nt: TGTGCCAGCAGTTTAATAAGGGGCACAGCCACTGAAGCTTTCTTT; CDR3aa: CASSLIRGTATEAFF
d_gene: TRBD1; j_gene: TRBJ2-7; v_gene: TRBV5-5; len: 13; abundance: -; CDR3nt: TGTGCCAGCAGCAGGGACAGGGGGCACGAGCAGTACTTC; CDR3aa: CASSRDRGHEQYF
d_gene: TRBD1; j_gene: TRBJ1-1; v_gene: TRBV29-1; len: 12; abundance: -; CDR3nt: TGCAGCGGGTCAGGGGGGTACACTGAAGCTTTCTTT; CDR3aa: CSGSGGYTEAFF
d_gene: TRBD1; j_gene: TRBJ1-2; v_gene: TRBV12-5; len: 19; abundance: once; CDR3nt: TGTGCTAGTGGTCCGCCTTACCAGGGGGCTTTTATAGATAACTATGGCTACACCTTC; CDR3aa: CASGPPYQGAFIDNYGYTF
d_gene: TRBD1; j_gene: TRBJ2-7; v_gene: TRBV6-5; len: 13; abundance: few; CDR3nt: TGTGCCAGCAGTCGGGACAGGGGCCACGAGCAGTACTTC; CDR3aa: CASSRDRGHEQYF
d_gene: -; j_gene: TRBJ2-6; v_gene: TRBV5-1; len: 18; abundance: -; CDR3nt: TGCGCCAGCAGCTCCAGTCCGGGAACGACCTCTGGGGCCAACGTCCTGACTTTC; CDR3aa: CASSSSPGTTSGANVLTF
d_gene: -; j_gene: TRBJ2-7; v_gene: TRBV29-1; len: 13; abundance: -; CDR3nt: TGCAGCGTTTATCCGGCGGAGGGGTACGAGCAGTACTTC; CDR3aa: CSVYPAEGYEQYF
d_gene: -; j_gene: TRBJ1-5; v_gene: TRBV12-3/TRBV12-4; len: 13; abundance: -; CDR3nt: TGTGCCAGCAGTTATACAGCCGCTCAGCCCCAGCATTTT; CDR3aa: CASSYTAAQPQHF
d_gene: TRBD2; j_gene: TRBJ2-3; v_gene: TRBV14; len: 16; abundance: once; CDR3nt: TGTGCCAGCAGCCGCCGACTAGCGGGTAGCACAGATACGCAGTATTTT; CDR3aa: CASSRRLAGSTDTQYF
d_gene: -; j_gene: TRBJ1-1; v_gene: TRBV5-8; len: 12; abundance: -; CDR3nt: TGTGCCAGCAGCCGCGGGGGCACTGAAGCTTTCTTT; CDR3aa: CASSRGGTEAFF
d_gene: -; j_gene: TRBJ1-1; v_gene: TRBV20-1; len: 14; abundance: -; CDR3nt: TGCAGTGCTAGTTGGGGCGTCGGGAACACTGAAGCTTTCTTT; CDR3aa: CSASWGVGNTEAFF
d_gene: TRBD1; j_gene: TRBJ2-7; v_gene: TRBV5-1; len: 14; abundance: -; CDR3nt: TGCGCCAGCAGCGCACGACAGGGGTTCTACGAGCAGTACTTC; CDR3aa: CASSARQGFYEQYF
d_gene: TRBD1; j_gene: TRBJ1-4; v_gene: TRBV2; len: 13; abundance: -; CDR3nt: TGTGCCAGCAGGGGACAGGTTAATGAAAAACTGTTTTTT; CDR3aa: CASRGQVNEKLFF
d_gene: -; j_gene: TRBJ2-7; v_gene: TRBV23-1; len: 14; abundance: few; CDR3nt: TGCGCCAGCAGTCATCCAGGGTTTTCCGGGGAGCAGTACTTC; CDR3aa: CASSHPGFSGEQYF
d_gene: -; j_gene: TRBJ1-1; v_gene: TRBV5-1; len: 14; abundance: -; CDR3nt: TGCGCCAGCAGCGAGGGAAGTCCCAGCACTGAAGCTTTCTTT; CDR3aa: CASSEGSPSTEAFF
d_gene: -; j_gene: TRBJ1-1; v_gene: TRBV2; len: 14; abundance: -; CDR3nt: TGTGCCAGCAGTGAAAGCGGGGGTCGTACTGAAGCTTTCTTT; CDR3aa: CASSESGGRTEAFF
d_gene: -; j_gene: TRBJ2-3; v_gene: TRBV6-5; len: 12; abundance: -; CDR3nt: TGTGCCAGCAGCTCATCGGGTATTGGGCAGTATTTT; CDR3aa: CASSSSGIGQYF
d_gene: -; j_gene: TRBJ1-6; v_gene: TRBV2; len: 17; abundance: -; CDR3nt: TGTGCCAGCAGTGAAGGGGGGGGTCCCTGGATCCGTTCACCCCTCCACTTT; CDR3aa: CASSEGGGPWIRSPLHF
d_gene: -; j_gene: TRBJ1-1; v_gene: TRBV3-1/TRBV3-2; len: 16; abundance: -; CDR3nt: TGTGCCAGCAGCCATGCTCCCGTCAGGGGGAACACTGAAGCTTTCTTT; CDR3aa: CASSHAPVRGNTEAFF
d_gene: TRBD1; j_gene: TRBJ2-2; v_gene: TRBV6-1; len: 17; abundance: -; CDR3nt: TGTGCCAGCAGTGCCCAACGGGACAGGGGAGGGACCGGGGAGCTGTTTTTT; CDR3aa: CASSAQRDRGGTGELFF
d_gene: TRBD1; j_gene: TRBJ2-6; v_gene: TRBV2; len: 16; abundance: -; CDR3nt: TGTGCCAGTACCGGGACAGGGGCATCTGGGGCCAACGTCCTGACTTTC; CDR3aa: CASTGTGASGANVLTF
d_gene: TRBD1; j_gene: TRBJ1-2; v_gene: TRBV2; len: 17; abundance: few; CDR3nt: TGTGCCAGCAGTGAATTAACCGGGGGACAGGGGATCGATGGCTACACCTTC; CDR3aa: CASSELTGGQGIDGYTF
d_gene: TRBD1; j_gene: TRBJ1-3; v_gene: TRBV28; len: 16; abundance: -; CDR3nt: TGTGCCAGCAGTTTCACCGGGACAGGCCCTGGAAACACCATATATTTT; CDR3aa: CASSFTGTGPGNTIYF
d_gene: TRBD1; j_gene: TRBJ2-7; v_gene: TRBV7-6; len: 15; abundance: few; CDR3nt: TGTGCCAGCAGCTTAGTTGGGGACAGTGAGTACGAGCAGTACTTC; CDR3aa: CASSLVGDSEYEQYF
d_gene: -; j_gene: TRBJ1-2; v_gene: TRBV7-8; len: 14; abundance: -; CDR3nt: TGTGCCAGCAGCTCCGGACAGCTTAACTATGGCTACACCTTC; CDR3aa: CASSSGQLNYGYTF
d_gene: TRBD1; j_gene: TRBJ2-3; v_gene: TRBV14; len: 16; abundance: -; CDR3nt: TGTGCCAGCAGCCCGGGACAGGGGGCCTTTCTAGATACGCAGTATTTT; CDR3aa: CASSPGQGAFLDTQYF
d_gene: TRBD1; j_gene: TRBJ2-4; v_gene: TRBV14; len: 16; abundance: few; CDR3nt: TGTGCCAGCAGCCAAGGGACAGGGTGGGGCAAAAACATTCAGTACTTC; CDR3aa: CASSQGTGWGKNIQYF
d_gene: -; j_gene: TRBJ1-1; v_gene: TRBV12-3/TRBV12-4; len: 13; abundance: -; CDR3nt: TGTGCCAGCAGTTTAGGTGTAGCGGCTGAAGCTTTCTTT; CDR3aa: CASSLGVAAEAFF
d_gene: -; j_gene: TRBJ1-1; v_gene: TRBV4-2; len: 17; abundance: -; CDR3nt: TGTGCCAGCAGCCAAGATGTCGTCGTGGGGGGGTCCACTGAAGCTTTCTTT; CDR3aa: CASSQDVVVGGSTEAFF
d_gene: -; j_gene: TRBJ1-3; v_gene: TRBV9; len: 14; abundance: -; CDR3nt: TGTGCCAGCGGCAGCGAGATCTCTGGAAACACCATATATTTT; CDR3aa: CASGSEISGNTIYF
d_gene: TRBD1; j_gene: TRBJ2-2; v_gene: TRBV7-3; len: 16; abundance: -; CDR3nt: TGTGCCAGCAGCTTATTGGGACAGTCTTACACCGGGGAGCTGTTTTTT; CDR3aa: CASSLLGQSYTGELFF